This T cell receptor beta chain came from a study of Ad26.COV2.S vaccination and SARS-CoV-2 variants. Method: immunoSEQ multiplex PCR; TCRdb's copy keeps in-frame clones and lacks some. The sample records more than 120,000 clones, about nine tenths being singletons. A single count supports this clone. Its antigen remains unidentified. Study conclusions and caveats: The analyses of TCR breadth and depth may have understated the size of total T cell responses.

The sequences come from peripheral blood, collected after recovery from COVID-19. The receptor was isolated from a human donor who had recovered from COVID-19.

The CDR3 region is CASSHGGTGELFF. CDR3 nucleotides: TGCGCCAGCAGCCATGGGGGCACCGGGGAGCTGTTTTTT. The chain uses TRBV4-3 and TRBJ2-2, with D possibly being TRBD1 or TRBD2 (5 bases each). Germline V gene sequence: CDR1 LGHNA, CDR2 YSLEER. The V and J ends lost 3 bases and 4 bases respectively, with 6 bases between them. The CDR3 runs to 13 residues.